Each of the 22 T cell receptor beta chains below was sequenced from the same sample in a study of blood T cell repertoires in COVID-19. Assay: immunoSEQ multiplex PCR; the TCRdb copy retains only in-frame clones and omits some. The sample records about 140,000 clones, about four fifths being singletons. Material: peripheral blood. The receptor set was obtained from a human donor in a cohort sampled during active COVID-19.

The rearrangement links TRBV2 to TRBJ1-4; TRBD1 agrees at 8 bases. The germline gives CDR1 SNHLY, CDR2 FYNNEI. V gave up 6 bases and J gave up 8 bases; unmatched junction bases: 8. The CDR3 spans 14 residues. The CDR3: CASSKQGVGEKLFF. The CDR3 DNA follows: TGTGCCAGCAGCAAACAGGGGGTGGGGGAAAAACTGTTTTTT.

This clone has only a few counts. This sequence joins TRBV19 and TRBJ1-2; TRBD1 matches 7 bases. The CDR3 sequence is 15 residues long. Germline loops: CDR1 LNHDA, CDR2 SQIVND (reference sequence). The V gene end was trimmed by 5 bases and the J gene end by 1 base; junction bases not matched to a gene: 7. CDR3 in DNA: TGTGCCAGTAGTTGGGGACAGCGAGTTAACTATGGCTACACCTTC. This sequence encodes CASSWGQRVNYGYTF.

The chain joins TRBV9 to TRBJ1-1; D remains ambiguous. V was cut by 0 bases and J by 1 base, with 7 bases left in between. Germline V gene lookup returns CDR1 SGDLS and CDR2 YYNGEE. The CDR3 extends over 14 amino acids. CDR3 protein: CASSVGRSNTEAFF. CDR3 in DNA: TGTGCCAGCAGCGTAGGTCGGTCGAACACTGAAGCTTTCTTT.

The rearrangement links TRBV12-5 to TRBJ2-3; D is unresolved. The length of the CDR3 is 9 residues. Trimming took 9 bases from V and 7 from J, leaving 5 bases between them. From germline, CDR1 is LGHNT and CDR2 FRNRAP. The CDR3 sequence is CASKYTQYF. CDR3 nucleotides: TGTGCTAGCAAATATACGCAGTATTTT.

The chain uses TRBV4-1 and TRBJ2-3, with D perhaps TRBD2 (6 bases). Germline loops: CDR1 MGHRA, CDR2 YSYEKL. V gave up 0 bases and J gave up 4 bases, with 14 bases separating them. The CDR3 is 16 residues long. In DNA form, the CDR3 reads TGCGCCAGCAGCCAAGAGTTGCGGGGCCGCGCAGATACGCAGTATTTT. Its translation: CASSQELRGRADTQYF.

This chain uses TRBV9 with TRBJ2-3, with TRBD2 matching 8 bases. Trimming cost V 2 bases and J 5 bases; bases outside gene matches: 4. There are 14 residues in the CDR3. Germline V gene lookup returns CDR1 SGDLS and CDR2 YYNGEE. CDR3 in DNA: TGTGCCAGCAGCGTGATGGCGGGGGGAGATACGCAGTATTTT. Protein sequence: CASSVMAGGDTQYF.

This clone was picked up a small number of times. The chain uses TRBV5-4 and TRBJ2-6, with a weak D call TRBD1 (6 bases). CDR1 and CDR2 from the germline V gene are SGHNT and YYREEE (reference sequence). The CDR3 has 18 residues. The V end was cut by 0 bases, the J end by 0 bases, with 13 bases between. CDR3 sequence reads: CASSLVGTRNSGANVLTF. The CDR3 DNA is TGTGCCAGCAGCTTGGTCGGGACACGGAACTCTGGGGCCAACGTCCTGACTTTC.

The chain links TRBV7-9 to TRBJ2-7; 7 positions match TRBD1. Looked up from germline, CDR1 is SEHNR and CDR2 is FQNEAQ (reference sequence). The ends lost 4 bases at V and 0 bases at J; junction bases unmatched: 3. This CDR3 contains 14 residues. CDR3 loop: CASSWGQSSYEQYF. In DNA form, the CDR3 reads TGTGCCAGCAGCTGGGGACAGTCCTCCTACGAGCAGTACTTC.

This clone was observed a single time. The gene calls are TRBV9 and TRBJ1-4; 8 bases line up with TRBD1. The CDR3 is 15 residues long. Germline-derived CDR1 and CDR2 are SGDLS and YYNGEE. V was clipped by 8 bases and J by 3 bases; unmatched bases: 9. The CDR3 DNA follows: TGTGCCAGTAGCCCCCGGGACAGGTCTAATGAAAAACTGTTTTTT. Translation gives CASSPRDRSNEKLFF. Variable domain in full (rest from reference TRBV9 and TRBJ1-4): DSGVTQTPKHLITATGQRVTLRCSPRSGDLSVYWYQQSLDQGLQFLIQYYNGEERAKGNILERFSAQQFPDLHSELNLSSLELGDSALYFCASSPRDRSNEKLFFGSGTQLSVL.

This chain links TRBV7-9 with TRBJ1-4, with TRBD1 matching 9 bases. From germline, CDR1 is SEHNR and CDR2 FQNEAQ (reference sequence). V gave up 0 bases and J gave up 8 bases; unmatched junction bases: 4. This CDR3 has 15 amino acids. The CDR3 DNA reads TGTGCCAGCAGCTTAGCCGGGACAGGGAACGAAAAACTGTTTTTT. It translates to CASSLAGTGNEKLFF.

This chain connects TRBV20-1 to TRBJ1-2; weak D call: TRBD1 (6 bases). Germline assignment: CDR1 DFQATT and CDR2 SNEGSKA (reference sequence). V was cut by 3 bases and J by 0 bases, with 17 bases left in between. This CDR3 is 16 amino acids long. CDR3: CSASATSGTSNYGYTF. The CDR3 DNA sequence: TGCAGTGCTAGTGCAACTTCCGGGACATCTAACTATGGCTACACCTTC.

The chain is built from TRBV24-1 and TRBJ1-2; a weak D match, TRBD1 (5 bases). The V gene lost 10 bases and the J gene lost 3 bases, with 14 bases spanning the gap. CDR1 and CDR2 (germline): KGHDR, SFDVKD. The CDR3 covers 13 residues. This CDR3 reads CATRLEGYYGYTF. The CDR3 nucleotides are TGTGCCACTCGCTTGGAGGGGTACTATGGCTACACCTTC.

CDR3 loop: CASSFSADTQYF. In DNA, the CDR3 is TGTGCCAGCAGCTTCTCGGCAGATACGCAGTATTTT. The chain combines TRBV7-3 with TRBJ2-3; D ambiguous. This CDR3 is 12 amino acids long. With 3 bases removed from V and 4 bases from J, the gap between germline ends came to 5 bases. Looked up from germline, CDR1 is SGHTA and CDR2 is FQGTGA.

The chain combines TRBV18 with TRBJ1-1; no reliable D call. CDR3 size: 13 residues. The V and J ends lost 2 bases and 7 bases respectively, with 11 bases between them. Looked up from germline, CDR1 is KGHSH and CDR2 is LQKENI. The CDR3 region has the DNA TGTGCCAGCTCACCAGACACAACCTATGAAGCTTTCTTT. It translates to CASSPDTTYEAFF.

The rearrangement links TRBV6-5 to TRBJ2-7; 9 bases map to TRBD1. The V gene's germline CDR1 is MNHEY and CDR2 SVGAGI. J lost 4 bases, V lost 2 bases, and 9 bases had no gene match. The CDR3 has 16 amino acids. DNA for the CDR3: TGTGCCAGCAGTTACCCGTCCGGGACAGGGAGTTACGAGCAGTACTTC. It encodes CASSYPSGTGSYEQYF.

The chain links TRBV5-8 to TRBJ2-2, with D possibly being TRBD2 (5 bases). The CDR3 totals 15 residues. The V end was cut by 3 bases, the J end by 5 bases, with 14 bases between. The germline gives CDR1 SGHTS, CDR2 YDEGEE. The CDR3 DNA follows: TGTGCCAGCAGCTCGGGGTTGGTTGTTACCGGGGAGCTGTTTTTT. As protein: CASSSGLVVTGELFF.

This clone was seen once. DNA of the CDR3: TGCGCCAGCAGCTTGCCCGCCTACGAGCAGTACTTC. Its translation: CASSLPAYEQYF. This sequence joins TRBV5-1 and TRBJ2-7, with no clear D. Between the trimmed V and J ends, which lost 1 base and 2 bases, there was a span of 4 bases. This CDR3 contains 12 residues. Germline assignment: CDR1 SGHRS and CDR2 YFSETQ.

This rearrangement joins TRBV11-3 to TRBJ2-7; the match to TRBD2 covers 7 bases. Per the germline V gene, CDR1 is SGHNT and CDR2 is YENEEA. Trimming took 3 bases from V and 3 from J; bases not matched to a gene: 2. CDR3 length: 13 amino acids. CDR3 amino acids: CASSFLADYEQYF. CDR3 DNA: TGTGCCAGCAGCTTTCTAGCGGACTACGAGCAGTACTTC.

CDR3 bases: TGTGCCAGCTCCTCGGGACAGGTCAACAATGAGCAGTTCTTC. It codes for CASSSGQVNNEQFF. The chain joins TRBV18 to TRBJ2-1, with 8 bases matching TRBD1. The V gene's germline CDR1 is KGHSH and CDR2 LQKENI. The CDR3 loop spans 14 amino acids. Trimming took 6 bases from V and 5 from J; bases not matched to a gene: 6.

V is TRBV3-1 (or the pseudogene TRBV3-2) and J is TRBJ2-3; 7 nucleotides line up with TRBD2. The J segment lost 10 bases and the V segment lost 0 bases, leaving 10 bases of the junction unmatched. The CDR3 is 15 amino acids. Germline CDR1 is LGHDT and CDR2 is YNNKEL (reference sequence). CDR3: CASSQDHQRGPSQYF. CDR3 nucleotide sequence: TGTGCCAGCAGCCAAGATCACCAGCGGGGCCCCTCGCAGTATTTT.

The chain uses TRBV5-1 and TRBJ1-3; D is possibly TRBD1 (6 bases). Per germline, CDR1 SGHRS and CDR2 YFSETQ. Trimming removed 3 bases from V and 0 bases from J, with 10 bases in between. The CDR3 runs to 15 residues. The CDR3 loop is CASSSGQSSGNTIYF. In DNA form, the CDR3 reads TGCGCCAGCAGCTCAGGACAGAGCTCTGGAAACACCATATATTTT.

The sample holds one count of this clone. The chain uses TRBV28 and TRBJ2-2; TRBD1 matches 8 bases. This CDR3 has 18 amino acids. Germline CDR1 MDHEN, CDR2 SYDVKM. V dropped 4 bases and J dropped 6; count of bases not matched to a gene: 16. CDR3 in amino acids: CASSSNTGTGGGPGELFF. Written as DNA, the CDR3 is TGTGCCAGCAGTTCAAATACCGGGACAGGTGGGGGGCCCGGGGAGCTGTTTTTT.